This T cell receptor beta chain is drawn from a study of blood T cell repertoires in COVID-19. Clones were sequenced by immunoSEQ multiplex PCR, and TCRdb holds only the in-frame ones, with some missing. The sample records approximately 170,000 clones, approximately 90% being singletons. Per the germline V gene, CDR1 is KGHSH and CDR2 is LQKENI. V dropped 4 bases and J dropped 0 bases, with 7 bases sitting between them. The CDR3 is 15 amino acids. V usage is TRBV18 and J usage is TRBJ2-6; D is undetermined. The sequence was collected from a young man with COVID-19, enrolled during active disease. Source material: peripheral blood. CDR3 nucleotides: TGTGCCAGCTCACTCCAGAACTCTGGGGCCAACGTCCTGACTTTC. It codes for CASSLQNSGANVLTF.